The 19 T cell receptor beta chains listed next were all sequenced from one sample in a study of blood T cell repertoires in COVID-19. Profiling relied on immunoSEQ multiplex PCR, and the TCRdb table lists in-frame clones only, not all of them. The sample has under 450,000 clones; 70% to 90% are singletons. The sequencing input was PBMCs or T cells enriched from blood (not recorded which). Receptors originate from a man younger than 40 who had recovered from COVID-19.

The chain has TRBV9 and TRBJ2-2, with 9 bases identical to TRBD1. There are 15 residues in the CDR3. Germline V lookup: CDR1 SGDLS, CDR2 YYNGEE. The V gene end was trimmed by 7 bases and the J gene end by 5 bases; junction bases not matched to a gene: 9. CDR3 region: CASGGSGTGTGELFF. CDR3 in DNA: TGTGCCAGCGGGGGTTCCGGGACAGGGACCGGGGAGCTGTTTTTT.

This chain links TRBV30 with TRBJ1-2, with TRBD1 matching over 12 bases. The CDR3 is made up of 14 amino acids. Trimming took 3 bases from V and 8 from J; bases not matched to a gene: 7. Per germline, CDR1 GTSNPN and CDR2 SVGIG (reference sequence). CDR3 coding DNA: TGTGCCTGGAGCCCGGGACAGGGGGCGTGGGGCTACACCTTC. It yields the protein CAWSPGQGAWGYTF.

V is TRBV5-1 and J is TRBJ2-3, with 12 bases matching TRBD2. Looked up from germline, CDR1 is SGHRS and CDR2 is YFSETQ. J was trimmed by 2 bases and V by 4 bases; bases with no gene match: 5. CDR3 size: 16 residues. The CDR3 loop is CASSGGLAGSTDTQYF. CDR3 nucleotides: TGCGCCAGCAGCGGCGGACTAGCGGGGTCCACAGATACGCAGTATTTT. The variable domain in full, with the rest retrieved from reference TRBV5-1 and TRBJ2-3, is KAGVTQTPRYLIKTRGQQVTLSCSPISGHRSVSWYQQTPGQGLQFLFEYFSETQRNKGNFPGRFSGRQFSNSRSEMNVSTLELGDSALYLCASSGGLAGSTDTQYFGPGTRLTVL.

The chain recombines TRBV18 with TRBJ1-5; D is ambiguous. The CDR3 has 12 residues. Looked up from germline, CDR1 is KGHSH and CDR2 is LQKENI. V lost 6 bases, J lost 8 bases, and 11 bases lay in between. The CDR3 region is CASSSSFEPQHF. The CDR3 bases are TGTGCCAGCTCTTCGTCTTTTGAGCCCCAGCATTTT.

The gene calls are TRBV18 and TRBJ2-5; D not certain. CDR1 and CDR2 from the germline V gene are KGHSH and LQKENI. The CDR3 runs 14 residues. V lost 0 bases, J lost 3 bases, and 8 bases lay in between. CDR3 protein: CASSPPVAEETQYF. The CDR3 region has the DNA TGTGCCAGCTCACCACCAGTCGCAGAAGAGACCCAGTACTTC.

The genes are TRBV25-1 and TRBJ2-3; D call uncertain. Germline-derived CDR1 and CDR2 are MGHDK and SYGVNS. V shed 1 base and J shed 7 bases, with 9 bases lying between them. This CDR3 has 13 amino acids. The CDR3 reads CASSESRSNTQYF. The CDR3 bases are TGTGCCAGCAGTGAATCGCGTTCGAATACGCAGTATTTT. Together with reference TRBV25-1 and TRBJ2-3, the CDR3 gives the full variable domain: EADIYQTPRYLVIGTGKKITLECSQTMGHDKMYWYQQDPGMELHLIHYSYGVNSTEKGDLSSESTVSRIRTEHFPLTLESARPSHTSQYLCASSESRSNTQYFGPGTRLTVL.

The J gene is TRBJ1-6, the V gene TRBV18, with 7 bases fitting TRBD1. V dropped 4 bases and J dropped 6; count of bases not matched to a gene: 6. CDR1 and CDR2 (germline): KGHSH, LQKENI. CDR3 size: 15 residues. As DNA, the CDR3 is TGTGCCAGCTCACTTTCAGGGGGTGGTAATTCACCCCTCCACTTT. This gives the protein CASSLSGGGNSPLHF.

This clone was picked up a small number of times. The CDR3 DNA is TGTGCCATCAGGGGACAGGGGGATGGCGCCTACAATGAGCAGTTCTTC. It codes for CAIRGQGDGAYNEQFF. The rearrangement uses TRBV10-3 and TRBJ2-1; 11 bases match TRBD1. V lost 6 bases, J lost 2 bases, and 6 bases stayed unmatched. Germline V CDR1 and CDR2: ENHRY, SYGVKD. The CDR3 has 16 residues.

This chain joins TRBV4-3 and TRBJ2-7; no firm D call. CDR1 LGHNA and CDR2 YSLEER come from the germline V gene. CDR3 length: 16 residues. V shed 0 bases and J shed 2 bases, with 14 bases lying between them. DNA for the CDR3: TGCGCCAGCAGCCAAGATCTTAGAGTTCAGGCCTACGAGCAGTACTTC. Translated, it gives CASSQDLRVQAYEQYF.

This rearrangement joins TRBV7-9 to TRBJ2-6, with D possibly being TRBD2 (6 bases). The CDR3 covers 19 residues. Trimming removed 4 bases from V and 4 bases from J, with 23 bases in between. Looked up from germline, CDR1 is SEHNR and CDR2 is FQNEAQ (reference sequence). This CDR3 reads CASSSTWAGGSAGANVLTF. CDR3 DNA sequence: TGTGCCAGCAGCTCAACATGGGCCGGGGGTTCGGCGGGGGCCAACGTCCTGACTTTC.

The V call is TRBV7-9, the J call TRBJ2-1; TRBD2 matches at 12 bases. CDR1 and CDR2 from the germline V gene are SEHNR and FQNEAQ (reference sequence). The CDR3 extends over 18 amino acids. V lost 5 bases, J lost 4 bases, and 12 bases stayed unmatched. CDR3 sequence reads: CASSGLAGGRSSYNEQFF. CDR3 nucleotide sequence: TGTGCCAGCAGCGGGCTAGCGGGGGGGAGGTCTTCTTACAATGAGCAGTTCTTC.

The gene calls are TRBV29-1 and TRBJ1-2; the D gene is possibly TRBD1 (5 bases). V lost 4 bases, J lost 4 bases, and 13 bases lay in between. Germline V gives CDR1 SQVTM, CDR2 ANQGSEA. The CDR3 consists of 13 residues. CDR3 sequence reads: CSVVSQQAYGYTF. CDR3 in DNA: TGCAGCGTTGTATCTCAACAGGCCTATGGCTACACCTTC. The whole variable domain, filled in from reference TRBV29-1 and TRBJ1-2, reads SAVISQKPSRDICQRGTSLTIQCQVDSQVTMMFWYRQQPGQSLTLIATANQGSEATYESGFVIDKFPISRPNLTFSTLTVSNMSPEDSSIYLCSVVSQQAYGYTFGSGTRLTVV.

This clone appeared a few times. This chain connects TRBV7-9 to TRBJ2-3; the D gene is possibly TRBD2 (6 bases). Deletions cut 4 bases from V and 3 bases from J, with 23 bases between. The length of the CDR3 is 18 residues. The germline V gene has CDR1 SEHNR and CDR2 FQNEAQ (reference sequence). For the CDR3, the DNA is TGTGCCAGCAGCTCATGGGCCGGGACTTTCGCGGGGACAGATACGCAGTATTTT. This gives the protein CASSSWAGTFAGTDTQYF.

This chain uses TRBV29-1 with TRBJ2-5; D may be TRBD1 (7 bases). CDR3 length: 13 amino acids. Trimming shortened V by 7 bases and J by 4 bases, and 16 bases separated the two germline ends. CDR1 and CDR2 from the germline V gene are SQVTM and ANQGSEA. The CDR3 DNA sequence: TGCAGCGGCGCGGGACAGATTGGAGAGACCCAGTACTTC. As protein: CSGAGQIGETQYF.

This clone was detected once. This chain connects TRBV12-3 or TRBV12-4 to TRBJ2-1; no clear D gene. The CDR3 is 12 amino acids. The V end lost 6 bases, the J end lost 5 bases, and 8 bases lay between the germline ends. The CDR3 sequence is CASSPLDNEQFF. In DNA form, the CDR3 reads TGTGCCAGCAGCCCCCTAGACAATGAGCAGTTCTTC.

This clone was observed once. The CDR3 reads CASSVGGGQGVGYTF. CDR3 coding DNA: TGTGCCAGCAGCGTAGGTGGGGGACAGGGAGTCGGCTACACCTTC. V gene TRBV9 combines with J gene TRBJ1-2; 9 bases fit TRBD1. Germline V gene data show CDR1 as SGDLS and CDR2 as YYNGEE. J gave up 8 bases and V 0 bases, and 8 bases lay outside the gene matches. CDR3 length: 15 amino acids.

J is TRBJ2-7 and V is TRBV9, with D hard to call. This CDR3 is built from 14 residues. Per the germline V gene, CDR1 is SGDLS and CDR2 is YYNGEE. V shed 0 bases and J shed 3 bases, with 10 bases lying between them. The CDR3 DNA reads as TGTGCCAGCAGCGTAGAGATTGGCGGCTACGAGCAGTACTTC. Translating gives CASSVEIGGYEQYF.

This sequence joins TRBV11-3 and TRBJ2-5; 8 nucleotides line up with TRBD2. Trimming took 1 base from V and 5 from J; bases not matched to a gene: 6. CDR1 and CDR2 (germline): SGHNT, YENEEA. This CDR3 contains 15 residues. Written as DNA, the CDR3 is TGTGCCAGCAGCTTAGGTGGGACTAGGGGTGAGACCCAGTACTTC. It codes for CASSLGGTRGETQYF.

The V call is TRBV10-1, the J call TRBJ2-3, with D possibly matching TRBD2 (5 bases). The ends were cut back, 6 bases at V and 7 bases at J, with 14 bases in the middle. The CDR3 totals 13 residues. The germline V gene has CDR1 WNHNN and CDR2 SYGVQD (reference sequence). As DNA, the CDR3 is TGCGCCAGCAGCCCCGGTCGAGGGAATACGCAGTATTTT. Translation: CASSPGRGNTQYF.